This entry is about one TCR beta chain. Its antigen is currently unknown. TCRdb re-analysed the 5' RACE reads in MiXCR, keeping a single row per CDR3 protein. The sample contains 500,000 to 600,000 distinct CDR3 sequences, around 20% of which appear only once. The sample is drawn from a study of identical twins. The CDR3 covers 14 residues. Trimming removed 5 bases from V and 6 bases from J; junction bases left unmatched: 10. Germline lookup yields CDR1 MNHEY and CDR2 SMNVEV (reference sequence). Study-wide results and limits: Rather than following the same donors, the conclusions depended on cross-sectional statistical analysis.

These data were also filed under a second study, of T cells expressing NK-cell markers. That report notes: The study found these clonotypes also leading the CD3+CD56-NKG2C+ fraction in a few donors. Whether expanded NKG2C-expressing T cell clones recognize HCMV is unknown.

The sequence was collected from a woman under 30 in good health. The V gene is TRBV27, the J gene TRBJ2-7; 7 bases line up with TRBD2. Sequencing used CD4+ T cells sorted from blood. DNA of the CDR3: TGTGCCAGCAGTCGAGCGGGGATCCTCCCCGAGCAGTACTTC. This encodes CASSRAGILPEQYF.